Following are 28 T cell receptor beta chains from one sample sequenced in a study of chemoradiotherapy in HPV16-positive cancers (dated by TCRdb to about 2022). Library prep was done by the immunoSEQ multiplex PCR assay. TCRdb provides this immuneACCESS table in a form limited to in-frame rearrangements. Some clones are lacking; in checked studies, under half of them reflect an unresolved V gene, and why the rest are absent is not known. In all, the sample holds about 53,000 clones, and around 90% of those were seen once. Approximately 3.5% of the sample goes to the ten largest clones. Sample: blood, taken from a patient who underwent chemoradiotherapy. The receptor set was obtained from a human donor with HPV-associated anogenital cancer.

This clone showed up just once. The chain has TRBV5-1 and TRBJ1-2; D remains unclear. The CDR3 is 11 residues long. In germline, CDR1 is SGHRS, CDR2 YFSETQ. V was clipped by 3 bases and J by 4 bases, with 4 bases between them. The CDR3 DNA reads TGCGCCAGCAGCTCCAGCTATGGCTACACCTTC. It codes for CASSSSYGYTF. Based on the CDR3 plus reference TRBV5-1 and TRBJ1-2, the full variable domain is KAGVTQTPRYLIKTRGQQVTLSCSPISGHRSVSWYQQTPGQGLQFLFEYFSETQRNKGNFPGRFSGRQFSNSRSEMNVSTLELGDSALYLCASSSSYGYTFGSGTRLTVV.

The rearrangement joins TRBV5-5 to TRBJ2-2; 7 bases match TRBD1. CDR1 SGHKS and CDR2 YYEKEE come from the germline V gene (reference sequence). This CDR3 has 15 amino acids. J lost 6 bases, V lost 0 bases, and 5 bases had no gene match. DNA of the CDR3: TGTGCCAGCAGCTTGGCAGGGGGAGCTTCCGGGGAGCTGTTTTTT. Translating it yields CASSLAGGASGELFF.

The chain has TRBV6-5 and TRBJ2-7; D gene unclear. This CDR3 has 15 amino acids. Trimming pared 5 bases from V and 0 bases from J, leaving 14 bases between. Germline V gene lookup returns CDR1 MNHEY and CDR2 SVGAGI. CDR3 protein: CASSPPRGNSYEQYF. CDR3 bases: TGTGCCAGCAGTCCCCCCCGTGGAAACTCCTACGAGCAGTACTTC.

V usage is TRBV18 and J usage is TRBJ2-3; TRBD2 matches 16 bases. CDR3 size: 19 residues. J was trimmed by 3 bases and V by 6 bases; bases with no gene match: 12. From germline, CDR1 is KGHSH and CDR2 LQKENI. CDR3 DNA: TGTGCCAGCTCGAGACCGGGACTAGCGGGAGGGCCAGGGACAGATACGCAGTATTTT. It yields the protein CASSRPGLAGGPGTDTQYF.

The chain employs TRBV4-2 and TRBJ2-3, with 10 bases that match TRBD2. J was trimmed by 6 bases and V by 0 bases; bases with no gene match: 12. The CDR3 consists of 18 residues. Germline-derived CDR1 and CDR2 are LGHNA and YNFKEQ. The CDR3 reads CASSQDLSSGGIIDTQYF. CDR3 DNA sequence: TGTGCCAGCAGCCAAGACCTGAGTAGCGGGGGGATAATTGATACGCAGTATTTT.

The chain carries TRBV7-2 and TRBJ2-3; the match to TRBD2 covers 9 bases. The V segment lost 1 base and the J segment 4 bases; nucleotides outside the gene matches: 6. CDR1 and CDR2 from the germline V gene are SGHTA and FQGNSA. The CDR3 is made up of 16 amino acids. The CDR3 spells CASSLDGGGAADTQYF. CDR3 DNA: TGTGCCAGCAGCTTAGACGGCGGGGGGGCTGCAGATACGCAGTATTTT.

The chain links TRBV29-1 to TRBJ2-2; 7 positions match TRBD1. V was pared by 3 bases and J by 8 bases, with 6 bases of the junction left unmatched. The CDR3 extends over 13 amino acids. Germline CDR1 reads SQVTM; CDR2 reads ANQGSEA. The CDR3, as DNA: TGCAGCGTTGAGATTTCAGGGGGAGGGGAGCTGTTTTTT. Protein: CSVEISGGGELFF.

The rearrangement links TRBV9 to TRBJ2-2, with D perhaps TRBD1 (6 bases). CDR3 length: 16 amino acids. The V end lost 4 bases, the J end lost 3 bases, and 16 bases lay between the germline ends. Germline V CDR1 and CDR2: SGDLS, YYNGEE. In nucleotides, the CDR3 is TGTGCCAGCAGCCCCCTTTCCGGACAGTACACCGGGGAGCTGTTTTTT. Protein sequence: CASSPLSGQYTGELFF. The entire variable domain, with the rest obtained from reference TRBV9 and TRBJ2-2, is as follows: DSGVTQTPKHLITATGQRVTLRCSPRSGDLSVYWYQQSLDQGLQFLIQYYNGEERAKGNILERFSAQQFPDLHSELNLSSLELGDSALYFCASSPLSGQYTGELFFGEGSRLTVL.

The rearrangement links TRBV19 to TRBJ2-2; D is perhaps TRBD2 (6 bases). The CDR3 length is 17 residues. The germline V gene has CDR1 LNHDA and CDR2 SQIVND (reference sequence). Trimming left V 0 bases short and J 4 bases short, with 15 bases between. CDR3 loop: CASSIDWAGRSTGELFF. The DNA of the CDR3 is TGTGCCAGTAGTATAGATTGGGCGGGGCGGAGCACCGGGGAGCTGTTTTTT.

This clone was counted once. The V call is TRBV5-4, the J call TRBJ2-6, with D possibly being TRBD1 (5 bases). This CDR3 is 16 amino acids long. The germline gives CDR1 SGHNT, CDR2 YYREEE (reference sequence). V shed 0 bases and J shed 1 base, with 8 bases lying between them. The CDR3 protein is CASSLEGRSGANVLTF. CDR3 DNA sequence: TGTGCCAGCAGCTTGGAGGGGCGATCTGGGGCCAACGTCCTGACTTTC.

This chain uses TRBV18 with TRBJ1-6, with D tentatively TRBD1 (5 bases). Trimming took 6 bases from V and 6 from J, leaving 12 bases between them. The germline V gene encodes CDR1 KGHSH and CDR2 LQKENI. The CDR3 has 14 amino acids. In DNA form, the CDR3 reads TGTGCCAGCTCCGCAGGGATGGCTAATTCACCCCTCCACTTT. It is translated as CASSAGMANSPLHF.

The chain joins TRBV5-5 to TRBJ2-6; no reliable D call. The CDR3 has 16 amino acids. Germline values: CDR1 SGHKS, CDR2 YYEKEE (reference sequence). V lost 2 bases and J lost 2, with 11 bases in between. The CDR3 is CASSLRVPAGANVLTF. CDR3 nucleotides: TGTGCCAGCAGCTTAAGGGTCCCGGCTGGGGCCAACGTCCTGACTTTC. The variable domain in full, completed from reference TRBV5-5 and TRBJ2-6, reads DAGVTQSPTHLIKTRGQQVTLRCSPISGHKSVSWYQQVLGQGPQFIFQYYEKEERGRGNFPDRFSARQFPNYSSELNVNALLLGDSALYLCASSLRVPAGANVLTFGAGSRLTVL.

The CDR3 reads CASSDWSSTDTQYF. CDR3 in DNA: TGTGCCAGCAGCGACTGGAGTAGCACAGATACGCAGTATTTT. The rearrangement uses TRBV14 and TRBJ2-3; D is undetermined. CDR1 is SGHDN, CDR2 FVKESK, per germline. With 5 bases removed from V and 0 bases from J, the gap between germline ends came to 9 bases. The CDR3 covers 14 residues.

Here the CDR3 reads CASSIVGWAGELFF. As DNA, the CDR3 is TGTGCCAGTAGTATAGTGGGTTGGGCCGGGGAGCTGTTTTTT. V is TRBV19 and J is TRBJ2-2; D gene unclear. This CDR3 is built from 14 residues. Germline lookup yields CDR1 LNHDA and CDR2 SQIVND (reference sequence). V was trimmed by 1 base and J by 6 bases, leaving 9 bases between them.

This clone was seen a single time. V gene TRBV7-2 combines with J gene TRBJ2-7; D may match TRBD1 or TRBD2 (5 bases each). V shed 1 base and J shed 0 bases, with 10 bases lying between them. Looked up from germline, CDR1 is SGHTA and CDR2 is FQGNSA. This CDR3 region has 15 residues. The CDR3 reads CASSLGGGRSYEQYF. CDR3 nucleotides: TGTGCCAGCAGCTTAGGGGGCGGGCGCTCCTACGAGCAGTACTTC. Drawing the rest from reference TRBV7-2 and TRBJ2-7, the complete variable domain is GAGVSQSPSNKVTEKGKDVELRCDPISGHTALYWYRQSLGQGLEFLIYFQGNSAPDKSGLPSDRFSAERTGGSVSTLTIQRTQQEDSAVYLCASSLGGGRSYEQYFGPGTRLTVT.

V is TRBV7-8 and J is TRBJ2-5; D is possibly TRBD1 (5 bases). In germline, CDR1 is SGHVS, CDR2 FQNEAQ. The length of the CDR3 is 14 residues. V lost 0 bases to trimming and J lost 5 bases, with 10 bases between them. The CDR3 sequence is CASSLAGAVETQYF. CDR3 DNA sequence: TGTGCCAGCAGCTTAGCAGGGGCGGTGGAGACCCAGTACTTC.

The chain combines TRBV30 with TRBJ2-3; 9 bases map to TRBD2. With 0 bases clipped from V and 14 bases from J, the junction kept 12 bases outside the gene matches. Germline CDR1 GTSNPN, CDR2 SVGIG (reference sequence). The CDR3 consists of 14 residues. CDR3 nucleotides: TGTGCCTGGAGTGTAAGAGCGGGGGGTCAGTCGGTGTATTTT. Amino acids: CAWSVRAGGQSVYF.

The V and J genes are TRBV7-9 and TRBJ2-1; 9 bases fit TRBD1. CDR3 length equals 16 residues. After removal of 6 bases from V and 5 bases from J, the junction contained 11 bases not matched to a gene. From germline, CDR1 is SEHNR and CDR2 FQNEAQ (reference sequence). As DNA, the CDR3 is TGTGCCAGCAGACCCAGCCGGGACAGGGTAAACAATGAGCAGTTCTTC. This encodes CASRPSRDRVNNEQFF.

The chain has TRBV30 and TRBJ1-5; 7 bases match TRBD1. Per the germline V gene, CDR1 is GTSNPN and CDR2 is SVGIG (reference sequence). The V segment lost 3 bases and the J segment 3 bases; nucleotides outside the gene matches: 5. The CDR3 has 14 amino acids. Written as DNA, the CDR3 is TGTGCCTGGAGGAAACAGGGGAACAATCAGCCCCAGCATTTT. Protein sequence: CAWRKQGNNQPQHF.

V and J are TRBV4-1 and TRBJ2-2; no definite D call. Germline-derived CDR1 and CDR2 are MGHRA and YSYEKL. Deletions cut 9 bases from V and 6 bases from J, with 17 bases between. This CDR3 region has 14 residues. The CDR3 spells CASSYNPASGELFF. For the CDR3, the DNA is TGCGCCAGTTCCTATAACCCTGCTTCCGGGGAGCTGTTTTTT.

CDR3 nucleotides: TGTGCCTGGAGTAGTATTTCCAAAAACATTCAGTACTTC. Residues: CAWSSISKNIQYF. This rearrangement joins TRBV30 to TRBJ2-4; D is undetermined. The CDR3 has 13 amino acids. Between the trimmed V and J ends, which lost 2 bases and 2 bases, there was a span of 7 bases. Germline CDR1 and CDR2: GTSNPN and SVGIG (reference sequence). The entire variable domain, with the rest obtained from reference TRBV30 and TRBJ2-4, is as follows: SQTIHQWPATLVQPVGSPLSLECTVEGTSNPNLYWYRQAAGRGLQLLFYSVGIGQISSEVPQNLSASRPQDRQFILSSKKLLLSDSGFYLCAWSSISKNIQYFGAGTRLSVL.

The chain joins TRBV5-4 to TRBJ2-7, with 9 nucleotides matching TRBD1. Unmatched junction bases numbered 4, after V lost 3 bases and J lost 0 bases. Per germline, CDR1 SGHNT and CDR2 YYREEE (reference sequence). This CDR3 spans 15 amino acids. CDR3 sequence reads: CASSSGQGSSYEQYF. Written as DNA, the CDR3 is TGTGCCAGCAGCTCAGGACAGGGGAGCTCCTACGAGCAGTACTTC.

DNA for the CDR3: TGTGCCAGCAGTTACTCTTTCCGGACAGGGAGCTACGAGCAGTACTTC. This gives the protein CASSYSFRTGSYEQYF. J is TRBJ2-7 and V is TRBV6-5; 8 nucleotides line up with TRBD1. Trimming took 0 bases from V and 3 from J; bases not matched to a gene: 7. This CDR3 spans 16 amino acids. Germline values: CDR1 MNHEY, CDR2 SVGAGI.

This chain connects TRBV18 to TRBJ1-2; 7 bases fit TRBD1. Germline CDR1 reads KGHSH; CDR2 reads LQKENI. V gave up 3 bases and J gave up 8 bases; unmatched junction bases: 6. The CDR3 runs 13 residues. The CDR3 DNA follows: TGTGCCAGCTCACCGAGACAGGGAGAGGGCTACACCTTC. It is translated as CASSPRQGEGYTF.

The genes are TRBV9 and TRBJ2-2; the match to TRBD1 covers 7 bases. Per germline, CDR1 SGDLS and CDR2 YYNGEE. This CDR3 is built from 16 residues. The V segment lost 2 bases and the J segment 0 bases; nucleotides outside the gene matches: 4. CDR3 sequence: CASSVAGTANTGELFF. Here the CDR3 DNA reads TGTGCCAGCAGCGTTGCCGGGACAGCGAACACCGGGGAGCTGTTTTTT.

The chain links TRBV6-5 to TRBJ1-4; D call uncertain. Germline V gene lookup returns CDR1 MNHEY and CDR2 SVGAGI. This CDR3 spans 15 amino acids. Trimming removed 0 bases at V and 4 bases at J, with 9 bases between. In nucleotides, the CDR3 is TGTGCCAGCAGTTACTCACGTGTTCGTAATGAAAAACTGTTTTTT. Encoded protein: CASSYSRVRNEKLFF.

The rearrangement uses TRBV27 and TRBJ2-5; the D gene could be TRBD1 or TRBD2 (5 bases each). This CDR3 spans 14 amino acids. The ends were cut back, 5 bases at V and 3 bases at J, with 13 bases in the middle. The germline V gene encodes CDR1 MNHEY and CDR2 SMNVEV (reference sequence). CDR3 sequence (DNA): TGTGCCAGCAGTCACGTCGGGACCGAAGAGACCCAGTACTTC. It yields the protein CASSHVGTEETQYF.

J is TRBJ1-6 and V is TRBV7-2; no definite D call. Germline assignment: CDR1 SGHTA and CDR2 FQGNSA. CDR3 size: 13 residues. The V gene lost 7 bases and the J gene lost 6 bases, with 10 bases spanning the gap. The CDR3 sequence: CASTPLTNSPLHF. The CDR3 DNA follows: TGTGCCAGCACCCCACTAACTAATTCACCCCTCCACTTT.